The 28 T cell receptor beta chains below were found in one sample sequenced in a study of radiation and T cells in renal cell carcinoma. Profiling relied on immunoSEQ multiplex PCR, and the TCRdb table lists in-frame clones only, not all of them. Of about 22,000 clones listed, 40% to 55% were seen once; the top ten hold around 15%. Sample treatment: 15 Gy SBRT to primary tumor, nephrectomy 4 weeks later. Sequenced here: tumor tissue, sampled from a patient whose treatment included radiotherapy and nephrectomy. The receptor set was obtained from a woman in her forties or fifties with renal cell carcinoma.

CDR3 loop: CAISEPPNGNEQFF. The CDR3 DNA is TGTGCCATCAGTGAGCCGCCGAACGGCAATGAGCAGTTCTTC. The chain carries TRBV10-3 and TRBJ2-1; D remains ambiguous. CDR3 length: 14 residues. V lost 2 bases and J 6 bases, leaving 11 bases between the germline ends. Germline V gene lookup returns CDR1 ENHRY and CDR2 SYGVKD.

This chain connects TRBV6-1 to TRBJ2-7; 7 bases line up with TRBD1. V lost 4 bases, J lost 9 bases, and 12 bases stayed unmatched. Germline CDR1 reads MNHNS; CDR2 reads SASEGT. This CDR3 spans 14 amino acids. CDR3 residues: CASSGTGQGHGQYF. CDR3 nucleotides: TGTGCCAGCAGTGGGACAGGTCAGGGCCACGGGCAGTACTTC.

A single count supports this clone. The genes are TRBV7-2 and TRBJ2-7; TRBD2 aligns across 10 bases. The CDR3 consists of 16 residues. The germline V gene encodes CDR1 SGHTA and CDR2 FQGNSA. J lost 4 bases, V lost 1 base, and 7 bases had no gene match. CDR3 residues: CASSLGNSGGAYEQYF. For the CDR3, the DNA is TGTGCCAGCAGCTTAGGGAACAGCGGGGGGGCTTACGAGCAGTACTTC. The entire variable domain, with the rest obtained from reference TRBV7-2 and TRBJ2-7, is as follows: GAGVSQSPSNKVTEKGKDVELRCDPISGHTALYWYRQSLGQGLEFLIYFQGNSAPDKSGLPSDRFSAERTGGSVSTLTIQRTQQEDSAVYLCASSLGNSGGAYEQYFGPGTRLTVT.

This clone was found a few times. The chain couples TRBV2 to TRBJ2-5; the D gene is possibly TRBD2 (6 bases). The germline V gene has CDR1 SNHLY and CDR2 FYNNEI. The CDR3 is 18 amino acids. V shed 4 bases and J shed 2 bases, with 23 bases lying between them. CDR3 nucleotide sequence: TGTGCCAGCAGTGGGGACCCTGGGGGGACTCCGAGACAAGAGACCCAGTACTTC. It yields the protein CASSGDPGGTPRQETQYF.

In DNA form, the CDR3 reads TGTGCCAGCAGCTTCCAGGAGGAGACCCAGTACTTC. Amino acids: CASSFQEETQYF. This chain links TRBV7-9 with TRBJ2-5; the D is unclear. Trimming removed 3 bases from V and 5 bases from J, with 7 bases in between. The germline V gene has CDR1 SEHNR and CDR2 FQNEAQ (reference sequence). The CDR3 is 12 residues long.

This sequence joins TRBV6-6 and TRBJ1-4; the D gene is possibly TRBD1 (5 bases). The CDR3 runs to 12 residues. V lost 4 bases to trimming and J lost 14 bases, with 14 bases between them. Germline V CDR1 and CDR2: MNHNY, SVGAGI (reference sequence). Here the CDR3 reads CASSFDRNRLFF. CDR3 nucleotide sequence: TGTGCCAGCAGTTTTGACCGTAACAGGCTGTTTTTT.

This CDR3 reads CAWSTGTNYGYTF. As DNA, the CDR3 is TGTGCCTGGAGCACCGGGACAAACTATGGCTACACCTTC. This chain uses TRBV30 with TRBJ1-2; possible D gene TRBD1, 6 bases. Germline V CDR1 and CDR2: GTSNPN, SVGIG (reference sequence). The length of the CDR3 is 13 residues. Trimming took off 3 bases at V and 2 bases at J, with 10 bases between the two ends.

This chain uses TRBV5-1 with TRBJ2-2; 10 bases are shared with TRBD1. This CDR3 contains 16 residues. Germline-derived CDR1 and CDR2 are SGHRS and YFSETQ. Trimming at V came to 5 bases and at J to 4 bases, leaving 8 bases not matched to a gene. The CDR3 protein is CASRERQGAGTGELFF. As DNA, the CDR3 is TGCGCCAGCAGGGAGCGACAGGGGGCCGGCACCGGGGAGCTGTTTTTT.

The chain's CDR3 is CASSSAGALSYEQYF. In nucleotides, the CDR3 is TGTGCCAGCAGCTCAGCGGGGGCCCTCTCCTACGAGCAGTACTTC. The chain has TRBV7-2 and TRBJ2-7; 8 bases map to TRBD2. CDR3 length: 15 amino acids. Germline loops: CDR1 SGHTA, CDR2 FQGNSA. V dropped 4 bases and J dropped 0; count of bases not matched to a gene: 5.

The chain is built from TRBV29-1 and TRBJ1-2; 7 nucleotides match TRBD1. The CDR3 is made up of 16 amino acids. V was pared by 7 bases and J by 1 base, with 15 bases of the junction left unmatched. In germline, CDR1 is SQVTM, CDR2 ANQGSEA. The CDR3 DNA is TGCAGCGCCCGACAGGGTGGGGGTTTAGTTAACTATGGCTACACCTTC. This encodes CSARQGGGLVNYGYTF. The full variable domain, completed using reference TRBV29-1 and TRBJ1-2, is SAVISQKPSRDICQRGTSLTIQCQVDSQVTMMFWYRQQPGQSLTLIATANQGSEATYESGFVIDKFPISRPNLTFSTLTVSNMSPEDSSIYLCSARQGGGLVNYGYTFGSGTRLTVV.

CDR3 region: CASSWPGDRGRGEQFF. As DNA, the CDR3 is TGTGCCAGCAGTTGGCCGGGGGACAGGGGGCGAGGTGAGCAGTTCTTC. The genes are TRBV25-1 and TRBJ2-1; 12 positions agree with TRBD1. The V gene end was trimmed by 5 bases and the J gene end by 9 bases; junction bases not matched to a gene: 11. The CDR3 is 16 residues long. Germline CDR1 reads MGHDK; CDR2 reads SYGVNS.

The V and J genes are TRBV29-1 and TRBJ1-3; D might be TRBD1 (6 bases). CDR1 is SQVTM, CDR2 ANQGSEA, per germline. The CDR3 is 13 residues long. V lost 6 bases and J lost 3, with 12 bases in between. The CDR3 DNA follows: TGCAGCGTGTCAACAGGGAGTGGAAACACCATATATTTT. Its translation: CSVSTGSGNTIYF.

The V gene is TRBV6-5, the J gene TRBJ1-1; D not resolved. The germline V and J ends were trimmed by 5 bases and 0 bases, with 4 bases remaining between them. This CDR3 contains 12 residues. Germline V lookup: CDR1 MNHEY, CDR2 SVGAGI. The CDR3 is CASSHMNTEAFF. The DNA of the CDR3 is TGTGCCAGCAGTCACATGAACACTGAAGCTTTCTTT.

V is TRBV5-5 and J is TRBJ2-7; unclear D gene. Germline V gives CDR1 SGHKS, CDR2 YYEKEE (reference sequence). V shed 0 bases and J shed 2 bases, with 15 bases lying between them. This CDR3 region has 16 residues. The CDR3 DNA reads as TGTGCCAGCAGCTTGGGGGTCGATGGCGCAACCTACGAGCAGTACTTC. Translation: CASSLGVDGATYEQYF.

This chain uses TRBV4-3 with TRBJ2-1; possible D gene TRBD1, 6 bases. Deletions cut 0 bases from V and 10 bases from J, with 22 bases between. CDR1 is LGHNA and CDR2 is YSLEER in the germline V gene. The length of the CDR3 is 17 residues. In DNA, the CDR3 is TGCGCCAGCAGCCAAGAATATAGACAGGACCGGCTGAGAGAGCAGTTCTTC. This codes for CASSQEYRQDRLREQFF.

The chain is built from TRBV5-1 and TRBJ2-1, with D hard to call. Germline V lookup: CDR1 SGHRS, CDR2 YFSETQ. CDR3 size: 14 residues. V lost 5 bases and J lost 5, with 14 bases in between. The CDR3 region is CASRVGPTNNEQFF. For the CDR3, the DNA is TGCGCCAGCAGGGTAGGGCCAACAAACAATGAGCAGTTCTTC.

This rearrangement joins TRBV12-5 to TRBJ1-4; D ambiguous. The CDR3 has 16 residues. The germline V gene has CDR1 LGHNT and CDR2 FRNRAP. V was clipped by 3 bases and J by 1 base, with 12 bases between them. The chain's CDR3 is CASGFVLGETNEKLFF. CDR3 nucleotides: TGTGCTAGTGGTTTTGTTTTGGGTGAAACTAATGAAAAACTGTTTTTT.

This chain links TRBV4-1 with TRBJ2-3; TRBD2 might be the D (5 bases). The V gene lost 4 bases and the J gene lost 5 bases, with 10 bases spanning the gap. Germline values: CDR1 MGHRA, CDR2 YSYEKL. This CDR3 region has 13 residues. For the CDR3, the DNA is TGCGCCAGCAGCCCGGACGGGGAAGATACGCAGTATTTT. It specifies CASSPDGEDTQYF.

This clone was detected ten times or more. This chain connects TRBV7-8 to TRBJ1-5; D is unclear. The V gene's germline CDR1 is SGHVS and CDR2 FQNEAQ. This CDR3 comprises 13 residues. The germline V and J ends were trimmed by 3 bases and 5 bases, with 8 bases remaining between them. CDR3: CASSLHGDQPQHF. The CDR3 coding sequence is TGTGCCAGCAGCTTGCACGGCGATCAGCCCCAGCATTTT.

This clone has more than one count but fewer than ten. This chain links TRBV7-9 with TRBJ1-1; 9 nucleotides match TRBD1. Germline lookup yields CDR1 SEHNR and CDR2 FQNEAQ (reference sequence). The CDR3 totals 18 residues. The V segment lost 4 bases and the J segment 4 bases; nucleotides outside the gene matches: 16. CDR3 amino acids: CASSSRVPGQGSTTEAFF. The DNA for the CDR3 is TGTGCCAGCAGCTCAAGAGTTCCGGGACAGGGATCAACCACTGAAGCTTTCTTT.

This clone appeared a few times. This sequence joins TRBV18 and TRBJ2-7; D might be TRBD1 (6 bases). Germline V lookup: CDR1 KGHSH, CDR2 LQKENI. The CDR3 loop spans 15 amino acids. Trimming pared 3 bases from V and 1 base from J, leaving 13 bases between. The CDR3 region has the DNA TGTGCCAGCTCACCGGACAGATCGGGATCCTACGAGCAGTACTTC. Residues: CASSPDRSGSYEQYF.

The chain joins TRBV7-2 to TRBJ2-3; D unclear. CDR3 length: 13 residues. Germline V gene sequence: CDR1 SGHTA, CDR2 FQGNSA. Trimming shortened V by 3 bases and J by 1 base, and 5 bases separated the two germline ends. The CDR3 loop reads CASSFGRTDTQYF. In nucleotides, the CDR3 is TGTGCCAGCAGCTTTGGCCGCACAGATACGCAGTATTTT.

This clone has a handful of counts. J is TRBJ2-5 and V is TRBV29-1; tentatively, D is TRBD1 (6 bases). There are 12 residues in the CDR3. Germline V gene sequence: CDR1 SQVTM, CDR2 ANQGSEA. Trimming removed 7 bases at V and 5 bases at J, with 14 bases between. The chain's CDR3 is CSASQGYETQYF. CDR3 in DNA: TGCAGCGCTTCGCAGGGGTACGAGACCCAGTACTTC.

The gene calls are TRBV7-8 and TRBJ2-3; D not resolved. The ends were cut back, 3 bases at V and 0 bases at J, with 10 bases in the middle. This CDR3 region has 15 residues. Germline loops: CDR1 SGHVS, CDR2 FQNEAQ. This CDR3 reads CASSFYRLSTDTQYF. CDR3 bases: TGTGCCAGCAGCTTTTACAGACTGAGCACAGATACGCAGTATTTT. Looking up the rest from reference TRBV7-8 and TRBJ2-3 gives the full variable domain: GAGVSQSPRYKVAKRGQDVALRCDPISGHVSLFWYQQALGQGPEFLTYFQNEAQLDKSGLPSDRFFAERPEGSVSTLKIQRTQQEDSAVYLCASSFYRLSTDTQYFGPGTRLTVL.

This clone is categorized as medium-sized. The rearrangement joins TRBV9 to TRBJ2-5, with TRBD2 as a possible D gene (6 bases). The CDR3 extends over 14 amino acids. Between the trimmed V and J ends, which lost 0 bases and 5 bases, there was a span of 11 bases. The germline CDR1 and CDR2 sequences are SGDLS and YYNGEE. DNA for the CDR3: TGTGCCAGCAGCGTAGAAGGAGGGAAGGAGACCCAGTACTTC. Translating it yields CASSVEGGKETQYF. The full variable domain, with the rest looked up from reference TRBV9 and TRBJ2-5, is DSGVTQTPKHLITATGQRVTLRCSPRSGDLSVYWYQQSLDQGLQFLIQYYNGEERAKGNILERFSAQQFPDLHSELNLSSLELGDSALYFCASSVEGGKETQYFGPGTRLLVL.

This clone has only a few counts. The chain couples TRBV11-2 to TRBJ1-2, with D uncertain. V was cut by 1 base and J by 1 base, with 4 bases left in between. This CDR3 is 13 amino acids long. Germline loops: CDR1 SGHAT, CDR2 FQNNGV. The DNA for the CDR3 is TGTGCCAGCAGCTTAGCAGTTAACTATGGCTACACCTTC. Its protein is CASSLAVNYGYTF.

This clone has only a few counts. The chain uses TRBV4-1 and TRBJ1-2; 7 bases line up with TRBD1. V lost 5 bases, J lost 1 base, and 7 bases stayed unmatched. This CDR3 has 15 residues. Per germline, CDR1 MGHRA and CDR2 YSYEKL. CDR3 nucleotides: TGCGCCAGCAGCTTTGAGGGACAGAGTAACTATGGCTACACCTTC. Protein sequence: CASSFEGQSNYGYTF.

The gene calls are TRBV2 and TRBJ2-7; 8 nucleotides agree with TRBD1. V gave up 2 bases and J gave up 0 bases; unmatched junction bases: 6. The length of the CDR3 is 16 residues. Germline CDR1 and CDR2: SNHLY and FYNNEI. The CDR3 spells CASSEPGQGSSYEQYF. For the CDR3, the DNA is TGTGCCAGCAGTGAACCAGGACAGGGCAGCTCCTACGAGCAGTACTTC.